The rows below give T cell receptor beta chains drawn from one sample of a study of cytomegalovirus exposure and HLA in healthy donors. Only in-frame clones appear in the TCRdb table, and some are missing; sequencing was by immunoSEQ multiplex PCR. Here the sample spans around 130,000 clones, approximately 81% being singletons. Specimen: PBMCs. Source of these receptors: a woman aged 40-49 years in good health and CMV-seronegative. The CDR3 runs from the conserved cysteine through the conserved F or W. The D gene is left open where the match is weak. Size values are once, few and many counts, or a class for expanded clones, and some rows have none.

TRBV6-4	TRBD1	TRBJ1-1	few	CASSDYGQGTEAFF	TGTGCCAGCAGTGACTATGGACAGGGCACTGAAGCTTTCTTT
TRBV2	-	TRBJ1-5	few	CASTLWAGDSNQPQHF	TGTGCCAGCACCCTCTGGGCGGGTGATAGCAATCAGCCCCAGCATTTT
TRBV5-6	TRBD1	TRBJ1-1	-	CASSLKAGQGASGTEAFF	TGTGCCAGCAGTTTGAAAGCGGGACAGGGGGCTTCCGGTACTGAAGCTTTCTTT
TRBV6-6	TRBD1	TRBJ2-7	-	CASIHRQGAYEQYF	TGTGCCAGCATTCATCGACAGGGGGCGTACGAGCAGTACTTC
TRBV11-2	-	TRBJ1-1	-	CASSGYRVSTEAFF	TGTGCCAGCAGCGGGTACAGGGTAAGCACTGAAGCTTTCTTT
TRBV7-2	-	TRBJ1-2	once	CASSSYVGYGYTF	TGTGCCAGCAGCAGCTACGTTGGCTATGGCTACACCTTC
TRBV5-1	TRBD2	TRBJ2-3	-	CASSLGLVSIDTQYF	TGCGCCAGCAGCCTGGGACTAGTTTCGATAGATACGCAGTATTTT
TRBV10-3	TRBD1	TRBJ1-5	-	CARRDREDQPQHF	TGTGCCAGGAGGGACAGGGAAGATCAGCCCCAGCATTTT
TRBV7-2	-	TRBJ1-3	once	CASSYRNTIYF	TGTGCCAGCAGCTACAGAAACACCATATATTTT
TRBV2	TRBD1	TRBJ1-2	-	CASRKKGTGDYGYTF	TGTGCCAGCAGAAAAAAAGGGACAGGGGACTATGGCTACACCTTC
TRBV5-8	TRBD1	TRBJ2-7	few	CASSPIDRDEQYF	TGTGCCAGCAGCCCTATTGACAGGGACGAGCAGTACTTC
TRBV10-3	TRBD1	TRBJ1-6	-	CAISGDRNNSPLHF	TGTGCCATCAGTGGGGACAGAAATAATTCACCCCTCCACTTT
TRBV5-1	-	TRBJ1-2	once	CASSPDGGGGYTF	TGCGCCAGCAGCCCGGACGGGGGAGGGGGCTACACCTTC
TRBV6-1	TRBD1	TRBJ2-7	-	CASSEVTGGAYEQYF	TGTGCCAGCAGTGAAGTGACAGGGGGGGCCTACGAGCAGTACTTC
TRBV7-2	-	TRBJ1-1	-	CASSLRGFYNTEAFF	TGTGCCAGCAGCTTACGGGGTTTTTACAACACTGAAGCTTTCTTT
TRBV5-4	TRBD1	TRBJ2-3	-	CASSARDRGRVSDTQYF	TGTGCCAGCAGCGCCCGGGACAGGGGGCGGGTGTCAGATACGCAGTATTTT
TRBV5-1	-	TRBJ1-1	-	CASSLGQPNTEAFF	TGCGCCAGCAGCTTGGGACAACCGAACACTGAAGCTTTCTTT
TRBV9	TRBD1	TRBJ1-2	-	CASSGTGVYGYTF	TGTGCCAGCAGCGGAACAGGGGTCTATGGCTACACCTTC
TRBV7-2	TRBD1	TRBJ2-1	-	CARKTGANSEQFF	TGTGCCAGGAAGACAGGGGCAAACTCTGAGCAGTTCTTC
TRBV9	-	TRBJ2-1	-	CASSVNSGYNEQFF	TGTGCCAGCAGCGTTAATAGCGGCTACAATGAGCAGTTCTTC
TRBV27	-	TRBJ2-7	-	CASRRNSEQYF	TGTGCCAGCAGGCGGAACTCTGAGCAGTACTTC
TRBV10-3	TRBD1	TRBJ1-1	-	CAIRGFETGGADTEAFF	TGTGCCATCAGGGGCTTCGAGACAGGGGGCGCGGATACTGAAGCTTTCTTT
TRBV5-4	TRBD1	TRBJ2-2	-	CASSQQGARTGELFF	TGTGCCAGCAGCCAGCAGGGGGCGCGCACCGGGGAGCTGTTTTTT
TRBV7-2	TRBD2	TRBJ2-1	-	CASSNPREAHNEQFF	TGTGCCAGCAGCAACCCGCGGGAGGCACACAATGAGCAGTTCTTC
TRBV5-1	TRBD1	TRBJ1-4	-	CASSVTGGSTTNEKLFF	TGCGCCAGCAGCGTCACAGGGGGCAGTACAACTAATGAAAAACTGTTTTTT
TRBV10-3	-	TRBJ1-5	-	CAISAREGSNQPQHF	TGTGCCATCAGTGCCCGGGAGGGTAGCAATCAGCCCCAGCATTTT
TRBV7-8	TRBD1	TRBJ2-2	-	CASSSGTGGLTGELFF	TGTGCCAGCAGCTCCGGGACAGGGGGCTTAACCGGGGAGCTGTTTTTT
TRBV7-2	-	TRBJ1-2	-	CASSYYTYGYTF	TGTGCCAGCAGCTACTACACCTATGGCTACACCTTC
TRBV28	TRBD1	TRBJ1-2	-	CASSWDRANGYTF	TGTGCCAGCAGTTGGGACAGGGCGAATGGCTACACCTTC
TRBV9	-	TRBJ1-5	-	CASSAGGGFQPQHF	TGTGCCAGCAGCGCCGGTGGAGGATTTCAGCCCCAGCATTTT
TRBV10-1	TRBD2	TRBJ2-5	-	CASSETSGGPKETQYF	TGCGCCAGCAGTGAGACTAGCGGGGGGCCAAAGGAGACCCAGTACTTC
TRBV6-1	-	TRBJ2-1	-	CASSKRNEQFF	TGTGCCAGCAGCAAGAGAAATGAGCAGTTCTTC
TRBV7-8	-	TRBJ1-5	-	CASSQTVGVQPQHF	TGTGCCAGCAGCCAGACAGTGGGTGTTCAGCCCCAGCATTTT
TRBV2	-	TRBJ2-1	-	CASRKRDGGPHEQFF	TGTGCCAGCAGGAAACGGGATGGAGGGCCCCATGAGCAGTTCTTC
TRBV7-2	-	TRBJ1-2	few	CASSDPTGSPYGYTF	TGTGCCAGCAGCGATCCCACAGGTTCCCCTTATGGCTACACCTTC
TRBV27	-	TRBJ2-1	-	CASSLSSRSPNEQFF	TGTGCCAGCAGTTTATCGTCCCGGTCTCCCAATGAGCAGTTCTTC
TRBV28	TRBD1	TRBJ1-6	-	CASSGGQGGSPLHF	TGTGCCAGCAGTGGGGGACAGGGGGGTTCACCCCTCCACTTT
TRBV2	-	TRBJ1-1	-	CASSRGAGTEAFF	TGTGCCAGCAGTCGAGGGGCGGGGACTGAAGCTTTCTTT
TRBV18	-	TRBJ2-7	-	CASSPTGSSYEQYF	TGTGCCAGCTCACCAACGGGAAGCTCCTACGAGCAGTACTTC
TRBV18	-	TRBJ1-3	-	CASSPPGSGHGNTIYF	TGTGCCAGCTCACCACCGGGTTCGGGTCATGGAAACACCATATATTTT
TRBV10-3	TRBD1	TRBJ1-5	-	CAISKEATGGGQPQHF	TGTGCCATCTCCAAGGAGGCGACAGGGGGAGGGCAGCCCCAGCATTTT